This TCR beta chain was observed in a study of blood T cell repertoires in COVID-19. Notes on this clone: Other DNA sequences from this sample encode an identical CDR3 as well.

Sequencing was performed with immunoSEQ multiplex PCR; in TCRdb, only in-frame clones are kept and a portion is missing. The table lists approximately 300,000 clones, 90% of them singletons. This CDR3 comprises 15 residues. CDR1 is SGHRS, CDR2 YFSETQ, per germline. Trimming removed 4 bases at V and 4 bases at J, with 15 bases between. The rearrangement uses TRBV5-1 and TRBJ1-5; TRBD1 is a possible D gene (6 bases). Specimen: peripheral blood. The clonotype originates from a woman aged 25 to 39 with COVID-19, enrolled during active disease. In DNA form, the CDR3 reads TGCGCCAGCAGCCTGGACGGACAGCCAAATCAGCCCCAGCATTTT. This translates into CASSLDGQPNQPQHF. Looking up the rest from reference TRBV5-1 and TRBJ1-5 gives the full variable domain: KAGVTQTPRYLIKTRGQQVTLSCSPISGHRSVSWYQQTPGQGLQFLFEYFSETQRNKGNFPGRFSGRQFSNSRSEMNVSTLELGDSALYLCASSLDGQPNQPQHFGDGTRLSIL.